One and the same sample provided the 25 T cell receptor beta chains below, sequenced in a study of T cell responses to AZD1222 COVID-19 vaccine. Sequencing used immunoSEQ multiplex PCR; TCRdb keeps in-frame clones, though not all of them. The sample includes approximately 140,000 clones, 75% to 95% seen only once; the top ten take roughly 3.2%. The sample consisted of peripheral blood, taken 28 days after the second AZD1222 dose. Every receptor here comes from an adult who received the AZD1222 COVID-19 vaccine.

J is TRBJ1-1 and V is TRBV6-5, with D possibly TRBD1 on 6 matching bases. CDR3 length: 12 residues. Germline lookup yields CDR1 MNHEY and CDR2 SVGAGI. Deletions cut 5 bases from V and 6 bases from J, with 10 bases between. CDR3 DNA sequence: TGTGCCAGCAGTATGGACAGAGCTGAAGCTTTCTTT. The encoded protein is CASSMDRAEAFF.

The chain has TRBV20-1 and TRBJ1-1; D is uncertain. Trimming left V 0 bases short and J 4 bases short, with 3 bases between. Per germline, CDR1 DFQATT and CDR2 SNEGSKA (reference sequence). CDR3 length: 11 residues. CDR3 nucleotides: TGCAGTGCTAGAGATCGCACTGAAGCTTTCTTT. Protein product: CSARDRTEAFF.

The gene calls are TRBV27 and TRBJ2-6; D is unclear. The V gene's germline CDR1 is MNHEY and CDR2 SMNVEV (reference sequence). Trimming shortened V by 7 bases and J by 0 bases, and 16 bases separated the two germline ends. The length of the CDR3 is 17 residues. As DNA, the CDR3 is TGTGCCAGCATGGTGGGGAAGCCCTTCTCTGGGGCCAACGTCCTGACTTTC. Residues: CASMVGKPFSGANVLTF. Full variable domain (remainder filled in from reference TRBV27 and TRBJ2-6): EAQVTQNPRYLITVTGKKLTVTCSQNMNHEYMSWYRQDPGLGLRQIYYSMNVEVTDKGDVPEGYKVSRKEKRNFPLILESPSPNQTSLYFCASMVGKPFSGANVLTFGAGSRLTVL.

This chain uses TRBV7-2 with TRBJ1-2; no definite D call. Trimming removed 3 bases from V and 2 bases from J, with 7 bases in between. Germline assignment: CDR1 SGHTA and CDR2 FQGNSA. This CDR3 contains 13 residues. The chain's CDR3 is CASSLSQNYGYTF. The CDR3 coding sequence is TGTGCCAGCAGCTTGTCACAGAACTATGGCTACACCTTC. The full variable domain, rest sourced from reference TRBV7-2 and TRBJ1-2, is GAGVSQSPSNKVTEKGKDVELRCDPISGHTALYWYRQSLGQGLEFLIYFQGNSAPDKSGLPSDRFSAERTGGSVSTLTIQRTQQEDSAVYLCASSLSQNYGYTFGSGTRLTVV.

This clone was counted once. The genes are TRBV5-4 and TRBJ2-1; TRBD2 aligns across 7 bases. The length of the CDR3 is 17 residues. The V and J ends lost 4 bases and 0 bases, in that order; junction bases with no gene match: 10. Per germline, CDR1 SGHNT and CDR2 YYREEE (reference sequence). CDR3 residues: CASSPDLGGGSYNEQFF. CDR3 in DNA: TGTGCCAGCAGCCCCGACCTTGGCGGGGGCTCCTACAATGAGCAGTTCTTC.

This clone was seen once. The chain joins TRBV6-1 to TRBJ2-7, with 9 bases aligning to TRBD1. Trimming took 1 base from V and 5 from J; bases not matched to a gene: 6. There are 15 residues in the CDR3. Per germline, CDR1 MNHNS and CDR2 SASEGT. The CDR3 DNA reads TGTGCCAGCAGTGAAGTGGTACAGGGGGCCCACGAGCAGTACTTC. Its protein product is CASSEVVQGAHEQYF.

The chain is built from TRBV5-4 and TRBJ2-1; D is possibly TRBD1 (5 bases). Germline assignment: CDR1 SGHNT and CDR2 YYREEE (reference sequence). The CDR3 has 15 residues. Trimming left V 1 base short and J 3 bases short, with 11 bases between. The CDR3 region has the DNA TGTGCCAGCAGCTTGAGTTCGGACAACTACAATGAGCAGTTCTTC. Residues: CASSLSSDNYNEQFF.

This chain joins TRBV6-5 and TRBJ1-2, with D perhaps TRBD1 (5 bases). The CDR3 sequence is 11 residues long. Germline V gene sequence: CDR1 MNHEY, CDR2 SVGAGI. CDR3 in amino acids: CAGGENYGYTF. In nucleotides, the CDR3 is TGTGCGGGGGGGGAGAACTATGGCTACACCTTC.

The chain employs TRBV4-2 and TRBJ2-5; 7 bases are a match to TRBD2. The CDR3 sequence is 15 residues long. Germline values: CDR1 LGHNA, CDR2 YNFKEQ. Trimming at V came to 3 bases and at J to 3 bases, leaving 7 bases not matched to a gene. In nucleotides, the CDR3 is TGTGCCAGCAGCCAGGCGGCGGGAGTTAAAGAGACCCAGTACTTC. Translating it yields CASSQAAGVKETQYF.

V usage is TRBV11-2 and J usage is TRBJ1-6; no clear D gene. The V and J ends lost 7 bases and 9 bases respectively, with 10 bases between them. This CDR3 spans 12 amino acids. Germline CDR1 is SGHAT and CDR2 is FQNNGV. Here the CDR3 DNA reads TGTGCCAGCAACGGGGATGTTTCACCCCTCCACTTT. Translated: CASNGDVSPLHF.

The J gene is TRBJ1-4, the V gene TRBV7-9; TRBD1 is a possible D gene (6 bases). CDR1 is SEHNR and CDR2 is FQNEAQ in the germline V gene (reference sequence). The CDR3 loop spans 16 amino acids. V was cut by 1 base and J by 5 bases, with 14 bases left in between. This CDR3 is CASSLGTGMENEKLFF. CDR3 coding DNA: TGTGCCAGCAGCTTAGGCACAGGGATGGAAAATGAAAAACTGTTTTTT.

The gene calls are TRBV6-1 and TRBJ1-1, with D perhaps TRBD1 (5 bases). Germline CDR1 is MNHNS and CDR2 is SASEGT. The CDR3 contains 14 residues. Trimming shortened V by 3 bases and J by 6 bases, and 14 bases separated the two germline ends. In DNA, the CDR3 is TGTGCCAGCAGTGATTGGGGGAAGGGCGCTGAAGCTTTCTTT. Translating gives CASSDWGKGAEAFF.

This clone was counted a single time. The V gene is TRBV2, the J gene TRBJ2-5, with 14 bases that match TRBD2. Trimming took 7 bases from V and 2 from J; bases not matched to a gene: 12. In germline, CDR1 is SNHLY, CDR2 FYNNEI. CDR3 size: 18 residues. CDR3 nucleotides: TGTGCCAGCACTCGACTAGCGGGAGGGGTTTTGGGGCAAGAGACCCAGTACTTC. It is translated as CASTRLAGGVLGQETQYF.

The CDR3: CASSPQGQGAYEQYF. CDR3 bases: TGCGCCAGCAGCCCCCAGGGACAGGGGGCCTACGAGCAGTACTTC. J is TRBJ2-7 and V is TRBV4-1, with 11 bases identical to TRBD1. Germline V gives CDR1 MGHRA, CDR2 YSYEKL. This CDR3 is 15 amino acids long. J lost 2 bases, V lost 4 bases, and 4 bases had no gene match.

J is TRBJ2-5 and V is TRBV5-1; 15 nucleotides agree with TRBD2. CDR3 length: 16 residues. V lost 4 bases, J lost 7 bases, and 8 bases stayed unmatched. CDR1 SGHRS and CDR2 YFSETQ come from the germline V gene. The CDR3: CASSPGLAGGGGTQYF. CDR3 DNA sequence: TGCGCCAGCAGCCCCGGACTAGCGGGAGGGGGAGGGACCCAGTACTTC. The complete variable domain, with remaining parts taken from reference TRBV5-1 and TRBJ2-5, reads KAGVTQTPRYLIKTRGQQVTLSCSPISGHRSVSWYQQTPGQGLQFLFEYFSETQRNKGNFPGRFSGRQFSNSRSEMNVSTLELGDSALYLCASSPGLAGGGGTQYFGPGTRLLVL.

The rearrangement links TRBV24-1 to TRBJ1-1, with D possibly TRBD1 on 6 matching bases. V lost 0 bases, J lost 11 bases, and 9 bases lay in between. The CDR3 spans 12 residues. The V gene's germline CDR1 is KGHDR and CDR2 SFDVKD. CDR3 nucleotide sequence: TGTGCCACCAGTGATTTGTCGGGGGCGGCTTTCTTT. It translates to CATSDLSGAAFF.

The V call is TRBV7-9, the J call TRBJ2-7, with 7 bases lining up with TRBD1. Germline CDR1 reads SEHNR; CDR2 reads FQNEAQ (reference sequence). CDR3 length equals 16 residues. V shed 5 bases, J shed 3 bases, and the junction held 13 bases outside the gene matches. The CDR3 sequence: CASSPEQGPNHYEQYF. In DNA, the CDR3 is TGTGCCAGCAGCCCCGAACAGGGGCCGAACCACTACGAGCAGTACTTC.

The V call is TRBV4-1, the J call TRBJ2-2, with TRBD1 matching 7 bases. The CDR3 spans 15 residues. With 5 bases clipped from V and 6 bases from J, the junction kept 9 bases outside the gene matches. From germline, CDR1 is MGHRA and CDR2 YSYEKL. The CDR3 is CASSATGVQAGELFF. The CDR3 DNA is TGCGCCAGCAGCGCCACAGGGGTTCAAGCCGGGGAGCTGTTTTTT.

The rearrangement uses TRBV7-9 and TRBJ2-3; D is possibly TRBD2 (5 bases). The CDR3 contains 13 residues. Trimming removed 2 bases at V and 3 bases at J, with 6 bases between. Germline V gene lookup returns CDR1 SEHNR and CDR2 FQNEAQ (reference sequence). In DNA form, the CDR3 reads TGTGCCAGCAGCTTAAGGGAGACAGATACGCAGTATTTT. Translating gives CASSLRETDTQYF.

This clone was seen more than once but under ten times. The chain uses TRBV2 and TRBJ2-1; the D is unclear. V gave up 6 bases and J gave up 6 bases, with 3 bases separating them. Germline-derived CDR1 and CDR2 are SNHLY and FYNNEI. The CDR3 totals 10 residues. The CDR3 DNA follows: TGTGCCAGCAGGACCAATGAGCAGTTCTTC. It translates to CASRTNEQFF.

The gene calls are TRBV10-1 and TRBJ2-2; D uncertain. Germline lookup yields CDR1 WNHNN and CDR2 SYGVQD (reference sequence). The CDR3 contains 16 residues. V was trimmed by 3 bases and J by 2 bases, leaving 13 bases between them. The CDR3 nucleotides are TGCGCCAGCAGTGAAGGGTCACGGGCCAACACCGGGGAGCTGTTTTTT. Translated: CASSEGSRANTGELFF.

The V call is TRBV10-3, the J call TRBJ1-5; 7 positions match TRBD1. The CDR3 spans 14 residues. The junction had 9 bases not matched to a gene; V was cut back by 6 bases and J by 7 bases. Germline CDR1 ENHRY, CDR2 SYGVKD. CDR3 DNA sequence: TGTGCCATCAGCGAGGGGGCAGGTGGCCAGCCCCAGCATTTT. This translates into CAISEGAGGQPQHF.

This clone has only a few counts. V is TRBV30 and J is TRBJ1-1; TRBD1 might be the D (6 bases). The germline gives CDR1 GTSNPN, CDR2 SVGIG (reference sequence). The V end was cut by 8 bases, the J end by 1 base, with 14 bases between. This CDR3 is 13 amino acids long. The CDR3 spells CAGTGQTNTEAFF. CDR3 DNA: TGTGCCGGCACCGGACAGACGAACACTGAAGCTTTCTTT.

This clone was observed a handful of times. The chain is built from TRBV6-1 and TRBJ1-5; D gene uncertain. V lost 2 bases and J lost 6, with 11 bases in between. The CDR3 extends over 14 amino acids. Germline CDR1 reads MNHNS; CDR2 reads SASEGT. The CDR3: CASSERVVGQPQHF. CDR3 coding DNA: TGTGCCAGCAGTGAAAGGGTGGTCGGTCAGCCCCAGCATTTT.

V is TRBV5-5 and J is TRBJ2-7, with 7 bases that match TRBD1. Germline CDR1 and CDR2: SGHKS and YYEKEE (reference sequence). The CDR3 contains 13 residues. The ends lost 4 bases at V and 0 bases at J; junction bases unmatched: 1. CDR3 region: CASSGQASYEQYF. Here the CDR3 DNA reads TGTGCCAGCAGCGGACAGGCCTCCTACGAGCAGTACTTC.